This TCR beta chain was sequenced in a study of T cells after yellow fever vaccination. The CDR3 extends over 18 amino acids. The V and J ends lost 6 bases and 2 bases respectively, with 23 bases between them. Template switching with 5'RACE generated the TCR cDNA and added a universal primer site and UMIs. TCRdb reanalysed the 5' RACE reads using MiXCR and keeps one entry per CDR3 protein. The sample carries approximately 600,000 distinct CDR3 sequences, 12% recorded once. The sequencing used PBMCs, collected on the day of the yellow fever booster vaccination. The receptor was isolated from a man younger than 45 who received the YFV17D yellow fever vaccine. The rearrangement uses TRBV12-3 or TRBV12-4 and TRBJ2-1, with D possibly matching TRBD2 (6 bases). The CDR3 DNA reads as TGTGCCAGCAGCCCCATTTCCCCCATGGGCGGGGCCTACAATGAGCAGTTCTTC. Amino acids: CASSPISPMGGAYNEQFF.